This TCR beta chain was profiled in a study of Ad26.COV2.S vaccination and SARS-CoV-2 variants. Study details: In the COV1001 trial, the donor was in the Ad26.COV2.S arm. Regarding the study as a whole: Once vaccination had occurred, spike-specific CD8+ and CD4+ T cell responses reportedly showed substantial breadth.

A remark on this clone: Antigen specificity is unknown.

Clones were read by immunoSEQ multiplex PCR, and TCRdb kept only the in-frame ones, dropping some. This sample has some 400,000 clones, with 75% to 90% found just once. Documented treatment: 19 received Ad26.COV2.S at low or high dose, single or two shots; about 5 received placebo; per-sample allocation not given. The investigators took samples on day 63 after the first vaccine or placebo injection. Based in Boston, the donor was an adult of 18-55 years. V dropped 0 bases and J dropped 3 bases, with 6 bases sitting between them. CDR1 SGHVS and CDR2 FNYEAQ come from the germline V gene. The CDR3 totals 14 residues.

This clonotype originated in a person between 18 and 59 years old who received the Ad26.COV2.S COVID-19 vaccine or a placebo. The rearrangement uses TRBV7-6 and TRBJ1-3; D remains ambiguous. The source was peripheral blood, collected in a trial of Ad26.COV2.S vaccine versus placebo. CDR3 region: CASSLASLGNTIYF. CDR3 coding DNA: TGTGCCAGCAGCTTAGCGTCGCTTGGAAACACCATATATTTT.